These 20 T cell receptor beta chains came from one sample sequenced in a study of Tregs in tolerant kidney transplant recipients. This table comes from immunoSEQ multiplex PCR, and its TCRdb copy is limited to in-frame clones, with some not included. The table lists about 60,000 clones, roughly 92% of them singletons, with approximately 9.9% in the top ten. Sequencing was performed on CD8+ T cells from blood, taken before the transplant. The receptors were sampled from a human donor who received a combined kidney and bone marrow transplant.

The chain employs TRBV15 and TRBJ2-1, with 7 bases fitting TRBD1. CDR1 LNHNV and CDR2 YYDKDF come from the germline V gene (reference sequence). Trimming took 0 bases from V and 7 from J; bases not matched to a gene: 15. CDR3 length: 18 amino acids. For the CDR3, the DNA is TGTGCCACCAGCAGAGATCGAGTACAGGGGAGAATCGGGAATGAGCAGTTCTTC. It yields the protein CATSRDRVQGRIGNEQFF.

This clone was detected once. This chain links TRBV5-8 with TRBJ2-5, with TRBD2 matching 14 bases. Germline-derived CDR1 and CDR2 are SGHTS and YDEGEE. Losses at the gene ends were 4 bases for V and 3 bases for J; bases not matched to a gene: 5. This CDR3 comprises 16 residues. The CDR3 loop reads CASSPGTSGSKETQYF. The CDR3 nucleotides are TGTGCCAGCAGCCCGGGGACTAGCGGGAGCAAAGAGACCCAGTACTTC.

The rearrangement uses TRBV7-8 and TRBJ2-7; 8 bases line up with TRBD1. The V segment lost 3 bases and the J segment 2 bases; nucleotides outside the gene matches: 6. This CDR3 has 15 amino acids. Germline CDR1 reads SGHVS; CDR2 reads FQNEAQ. The CDR3 loop is CASSFRDRFTYEQYF. The CDR3 nucleotides are TGTGCCAGCAGCTTCCGGGACAGGTTCACCTACGAGCAGTACTTC.

The V call is TRBV7-9, the J call TRBJ1-1; 8 nucleotides match TRBD1. Trimming removed 2 bases from V and 0 bases from J; junction bases left unmatched: 5. This CDR3 has 16 amino acids. Germline V gene data show CDR1 as SEHNR and CDR2 as FQNEAQ (reference sequence). The CDR3 sequence: CASSLPVDRVNTEAFF. The CDR3, as DNA: TGTGCCAGCAGCTTACCCGTGGACAGGGTGAACACTGAAGCTTTCTTT.

The genes are TRBV27 and TRBJ2-7, with TRBD1 matching 7 bases. The CDR3 has 14 amino acids. With 3 bases clipped from V and 1 base from J, the junction kept 3 bases outside the gene matches. Per germline, CDR1 MNHEY and CDR2 SMNVEV (reference sequence). The CDR3 sequence: CASSFRQGSYEQYF. The CDR3, as DNA: TGTGCCAGCAGTTTCCGACAGGGATCCTACGAGCAGTACTTC.

V and J are TRBV25-1 and TRBJ2-2; a weak D match, TRBD2 (5 bases). Trimming cost V 2 bases and J 3 bases, with 7 bases left between them. This CDR3 is built from 14 residues. Germline values: CDR1 MGHDK, CDR2 SYGVNS. The CDR3 DNA reads as TGTGCCAGCAGTGAAGAGGGTTACACCGGGGAGCTGTTTTTT. Its protein product is CASSEEGYTGELFF.

The V gene is TRBV29-1, the J gene TRBJ2-1; TRBD2 is a possible D gene (6 bases). The germline CDR1 and CDR2 sequences are SQVTM and ANQGSEA. This CDR3 contains 13 residues. The ends were cut back, 3 bases at V and 3 bases at J, with 9 bases in the middle. For the CDR3, the DNA is TGCAGCGTTGAGGAGACTAGCTACAATGAGCAGTTCTTC. Protein sequence: CSVEETSYNEQFF.

The J gene is TRBJ2-7, the V gene TRBV5-1, with TRBD1 identical over 7 bases. This CDR3 has 15 residues. CDR1 and CDR2 from the germline V gene are SGHRS and YFSETQ. V shed 2 bases, J shed 3 bases, and the junction held 8 bases outside the gene matches. CDR3 region: CASSLEPGQLYEQYF. The CDR3 DNA reads TGCGCCAGCAGCTTAGAACCGGGACAGCTCTACGAGCAGTACTTC.

The chain carries TRBV7-6 and TRBJ2-7; D may be TRBD2 (5 bases). Trimming cost V 1 base and J 3 bases, with 10 bases left between them. The germline V gene encodes CDR1 SGHVS and CDR2 FNYEAQ. This CDR3 contains 14 residues. In DNA, the CDR3 is TGTGCCAGCAGCTTAGTGGCGGGCGGCTACGAGCAGTACTTC. It yields the protein CASSLVAGGYEQYF.

This clone was recorded once. The V gene is TRBV11-2, the J gene TRBJ1-2; 9 nucleotides align to TRBD1. J lost 4 bases, V lost 5 bases, and 5 bases had no gene match. Germline CDR1 reads SGHAT; CDR2 reads FQNNGV. This CDR3 has 14 amino acids. The CDR3 coding sequence is TGTGCCAGCAGCCTGGGACAGGGCTTCTATGGCTACACCTTC. Protein product: CASSLGQGFYGYTF.

The rearrangement uses TRBV7-9 and TRBJ2-1; TRBD2 agrees at 9 bases. CDR1 SEHNR and CDR2 FQNEAQ come from the germline V gene (reference sequence). With 4 bases clipped from V and 8 bases from J, the junction kept 9 bases outside the gene matches. There are 15 residues in the CDR3. The CDR3 reads CASSYLAGVSYEQFF. CDR3 bases: TGTGCCAGCAGCTATTTAGCGGGAGTAAGCTATGAGCAGTTCTTC.

The chain couples TRBV5-6 to TRBJ2-1; 13 nucleotides match TRBD2. Unmatched junction bases numbered 7, after V lost 4 bases and J lost 6 bases. The germline gives CDR1 SGHDT, CDR2 YYEEEE. The length of the CDR3 is 16 residues. For the CDR3, the DNA is TGTGCCAGCAGCCATGGGACTAGCGGGGCTTTCAATGAGCAGTTCTTC. Translating gives CASSHGTSGAFNEQFF. The entire variable domain, with the rest obtained from reference TRBV5-6 and TRBJ2-1, is as follows: DAGVTQSPTHLIKTRGQQVTLRCSPKSGHDTVSWYQQALGQGPQFIFQYYEEEERQRGNFPDRFSGHQFPNYSSELNVNALLLGDSALYLCASSHGTSGAFNEQFFGPGTRLTVL.

Only one count was recorded for this clone. At the DNA level, this CDR3 is encoded by other sequences in the same sample as well. The rearrangement links TRBV4-3 to TRBJ2-3; 8 nucleotides match TRBD2. Germline V gene lookup returns CDR1 LGHNA and CDR2 YSLEER. The CDR3 consists of 13 residues. V lost 1 base, J lost 6 bases, and 0 bases stayed unmatched. Written as DNA, the CDR3 is TGCGCCAGCAGCCAAGGCGGGGGGGATACGCAGTATTTT. It encodes CASSQGGGDTQYF.

The rearrangement joins TRBV7-8 to TRBJ2-1; D is undetermined. V was trimmed by 4 bases and J by 6 bases, leaving 10 bases between them. There are 13 residues in the CDR3. Germline loops: CDR1 SGHVS, CDR2 FQNEAQ. The CDR3 spells CASSSYFSNEQFF. The DNA for the CDR3 is TGTGCCAGCAGCTCCTACTTTAGCAATGAGCAGTTCTTC.

The chain has TRBV13 and TRBJ1-1; possibly TRBD1 for D (6 bases). There are 16 residues in the CDR3. Per the germline V gene, CDR1 is PRHDT and CDR2 is FYEKMQ (reference sequence). V was cut by 5 bases and J by 4 bases, with 20 bases left in between. The CDR3 sequence is CASSPADRTRGTEAFF. The CDR3 DNA reads TGTGCCAGCAGCCCAGCAGACAGGACCCGGGGCACTGAAGCTTTCTTT.

This clone occurred once. The V and J genes are TRBV9 and TRBJ1-4, with 8 bases identical to TRBD1. Trimming took 3 bases from V and 5 from J; bases not matched to a gene: 9. Germline assignment: CDR1 SGDLS and CDR2 YYNGEE. This CDR3 region has 16 residues. The CDR3 nucleotides are TGTGCCAGCAGCGGGACAGGGATCGGCGAGAATGAAAAACTGTTTTTT. Its translation: CASSGTGIGENEKLFF.

J is TRBJ1-1 and V is TRBV29-1; 7 nucleotides agree with TRBD1. CDR1 and CDR2 from the germline V gene are SQVTM and ANQGSEA. There are 13 residues in the CDR3. Trimming took 6 bases from V and 6 from J; bases not matched to a gene: 10. The CDR3 reads CSVPRQGSAEAFF. CDR3 DNA: TGCAGCGTGCCCAGACAGGGTTCCGCTGAAGCTTTCTTT.

The V and J genes are TRBV27 and TRBJ1-5; TRBD1 might be the D (5 bases). Trimming removed 3 bases from V and 4 bases from J, with 13 bases in between. This CDR3 comprises 15 residues. Germline-derived CDR1 and CDR2 are MNHEY and SMNVEV (reference sequence). The CDR3 sequence: CASSFRPGPNQPQHF. CDR3 in DNA: TGTGCCAGCAGTTTTCGGCCAGGGCCAAATCAGCCCCAGCATTTT.

The CDR3 here is CASKPGGSGEKLFF. The CDR3 coding sequence is TGCGCCAGCAAACCAGGGGGCTCTGGCGAAAAACTGTTTTTT. V is TRBV10-2 and J is TRBJ1-4, with 8 bases lining up with TRBD1. The germline gives CDR1 WSHSY, CDR2 SAAADI. V shed 7 bases, J shed 8 bases, and the junction held 9 bases outside the gene matches. The CDR3 extends over 14 amino acids.

Comments on this clone: The junction differs from germline at one of its ends, possibly a read error. The chain combines TRBV10-1 with TRBJ2-7, with D perhaps given as TRBD1 or TRBD2 (7 bases each). The CDR3 consists of 11 residues. The germline V gene has CDR1 WNHNN and CDR2 SYGVQD (reference sequence). The CDR3 here is CARSGRGPQYF. In nucleotides, the CDR3 is TGCGCCAGAAGTGGGAGGGGGCCACAGTACTTC.